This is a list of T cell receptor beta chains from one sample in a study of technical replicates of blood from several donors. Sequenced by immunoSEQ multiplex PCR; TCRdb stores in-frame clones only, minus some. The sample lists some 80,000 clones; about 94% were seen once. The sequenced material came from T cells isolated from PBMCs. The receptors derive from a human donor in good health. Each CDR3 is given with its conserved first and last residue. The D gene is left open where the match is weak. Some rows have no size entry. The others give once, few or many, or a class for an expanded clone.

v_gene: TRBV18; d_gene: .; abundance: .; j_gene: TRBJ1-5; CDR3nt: TGTGCCAGCTCACCCGACGGCGGCCAGCCCCAGCATTTT; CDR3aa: CASSPDGGQPQHF
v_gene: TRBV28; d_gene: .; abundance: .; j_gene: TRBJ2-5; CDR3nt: TGTGCCAGCAGGGTGTACAGGGCAGAGACCCAGTACTTC; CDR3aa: CASRVYRAETQYF
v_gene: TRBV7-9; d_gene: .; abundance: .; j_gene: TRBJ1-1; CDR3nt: TGTGCCAGCAGCTTGACGGTACAGGGTCTATCTGAAGCTTTCTTT; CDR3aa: CASSLTVQGLSEAFF
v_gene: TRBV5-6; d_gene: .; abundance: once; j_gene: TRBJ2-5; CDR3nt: TGTGCCAGCAGCTTGACAGGGTCGGAGACCCAGTACTTC; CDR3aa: CASSLTGSETQYF
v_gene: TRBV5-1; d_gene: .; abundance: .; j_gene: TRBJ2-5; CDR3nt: TGCGCCAGCAGCGTAGACAGCCCCCAAGAGACCCAGTACTTC; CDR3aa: CASSVDSPQETQYF
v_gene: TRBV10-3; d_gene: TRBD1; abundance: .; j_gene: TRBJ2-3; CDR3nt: TGTGCCATTGGACAGGGGGCAGATACGCAGTATTTT; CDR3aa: CAIGQGADTQYF
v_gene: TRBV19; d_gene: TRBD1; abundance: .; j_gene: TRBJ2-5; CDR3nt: TGTGCCAGTAGTTTTTCCGGGACAGCAAGTCAAGAGACCCAGTACTTC; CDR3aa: CASSFSGTASQETQYF
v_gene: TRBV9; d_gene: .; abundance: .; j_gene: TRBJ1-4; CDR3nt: TGTGCCAGCAGCTCTACAGGGACGGCTAATGAAAAACTGTTTTTT; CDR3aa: CASSSTGTANEKLFF
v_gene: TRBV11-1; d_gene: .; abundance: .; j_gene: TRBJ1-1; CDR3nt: TGTGCCAGCAGCTTAGGGGGCAGGGCAGGGATAGGCACTGAAGCTTTCTTT; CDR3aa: CASSLGGRAGIGTEAFF
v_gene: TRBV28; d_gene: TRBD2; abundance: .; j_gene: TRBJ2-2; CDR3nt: TGTGCCAGCAGGCCGGGACTAGCGACCGGGGAGCTGTTTTTT; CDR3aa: CASRPGLATGELFF
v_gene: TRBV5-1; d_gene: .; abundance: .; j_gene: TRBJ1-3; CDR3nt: TGCGCCAGCAGCCCGATTAACAGCGGAAACACCATATATTTT; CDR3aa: CASSPINSGNTIYF
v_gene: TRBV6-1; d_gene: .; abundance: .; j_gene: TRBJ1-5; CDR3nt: TGTGCCAGCAGACTAGAGGGTCACAATCAGCCCCAGCATTTT; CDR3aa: CASRLEGHNQPQHF
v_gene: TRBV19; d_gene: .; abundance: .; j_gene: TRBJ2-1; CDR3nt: TGTGCCAGTAGTATCTTCCCGGACTTCCCTGAGCAGTTCTTC; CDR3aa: CASSIFPDFPEQFF
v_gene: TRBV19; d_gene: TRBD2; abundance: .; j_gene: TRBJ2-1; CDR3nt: TGTGCCAGTACCCGTGGGCGGGAGATGTATGAGCAGTTCTTC; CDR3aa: CASTRGREMYEQFF
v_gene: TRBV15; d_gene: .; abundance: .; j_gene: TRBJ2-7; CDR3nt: TGTGCCACCAGCAGAGATACCGGTCGGGAGCAGTACTTC; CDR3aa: CATSRDTGREQYF
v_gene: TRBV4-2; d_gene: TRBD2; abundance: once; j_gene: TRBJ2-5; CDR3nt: TGTGCCAGCAGCCCCCCGGGACTAGCAGAGACCCAGTACTTC; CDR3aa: CASSPPGLAETQYF
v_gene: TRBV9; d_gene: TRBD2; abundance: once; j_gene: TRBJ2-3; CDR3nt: TGTGCCAGCAGCGTAGGGACTAGCGGAAACACAGATACGCAGTATTTT; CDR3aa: CASSVGTSGNTDTQYF
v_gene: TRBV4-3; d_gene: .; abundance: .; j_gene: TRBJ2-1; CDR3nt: TGCGCCAGCAGCCAGGGGGGTCTCTCCTACAATGAGCAGTTCTTC; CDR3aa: CASSQGGLSYNEQFF
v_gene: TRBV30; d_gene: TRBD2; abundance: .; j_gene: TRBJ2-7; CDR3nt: TGTGCCTGGAGTGTATTTTACCCGGGGGGAGAGCAGTACTTC; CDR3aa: CAWSVFYPGGEQYF
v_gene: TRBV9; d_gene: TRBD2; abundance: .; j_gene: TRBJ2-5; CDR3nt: TGTGCCAGCAGCGTAGGAGTAGCGGGAGGAATTGAGACCCAGTACTTC; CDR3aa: CASSVGVAGGIETQYF
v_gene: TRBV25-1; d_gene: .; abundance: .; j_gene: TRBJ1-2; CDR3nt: TGTGCCAGCAGTGAAGGGACTTTCTATGGCTACACCTTC; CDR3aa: CASSEGTFYGYTF
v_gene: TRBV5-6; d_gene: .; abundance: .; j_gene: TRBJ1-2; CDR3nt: TGTGCCAGCAGCTTGTTCGACAGGAACTATGGCTACACCTTC; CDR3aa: CASSLFDRNYGYTF
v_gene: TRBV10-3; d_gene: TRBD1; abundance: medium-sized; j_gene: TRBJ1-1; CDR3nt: TGTGCCATCAATGGACAGGGCAACACTGAAGCTTTCTTT; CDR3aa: CAINGQGNTEAFF
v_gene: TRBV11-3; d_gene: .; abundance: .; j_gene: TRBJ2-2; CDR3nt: TGTGCCAGCAGCTTATCGCCGGGGAACACCGGGGAGCTGTTTTTT; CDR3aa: CASSLSPGNTGELFF
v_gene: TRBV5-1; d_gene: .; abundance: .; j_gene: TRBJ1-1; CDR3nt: TGCGCCAGCAGCTCAAATACAGGGTTTACTGAAGCTTTCTTT; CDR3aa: CASSSNTGFTEAFF
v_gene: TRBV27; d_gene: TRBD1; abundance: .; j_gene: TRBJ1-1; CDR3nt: TGTGCCAGCACGATGACAGGGGCAGCTGAAGCTTTCTTT; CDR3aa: CASTMTGAAEAFF
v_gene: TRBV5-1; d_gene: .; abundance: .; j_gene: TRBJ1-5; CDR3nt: TGCGCCAGCAGCTTGGCGGGGAATCAGCCCCAGCATTTT; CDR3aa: CASSLAGNQPQHF
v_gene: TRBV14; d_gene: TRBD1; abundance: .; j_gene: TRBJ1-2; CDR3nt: TGTGCCAGCAGCCGGACAGGGGGAGTCTATGGCTACACCTTC; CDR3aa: CASSRTGGVYGYTF
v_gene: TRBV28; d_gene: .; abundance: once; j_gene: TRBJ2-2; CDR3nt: TGTGCCAGCAGTTTCTACCCCGGGGAGCTGTTTTTT; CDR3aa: CASSFYPGELFF
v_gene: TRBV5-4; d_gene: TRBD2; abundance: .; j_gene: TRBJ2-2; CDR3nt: TGTGCCAGCAGCACACCGGGACTAGCGGTGAACACCGGGGAGCTGTTTTTT; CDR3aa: CASSTPGLAVNTGELFF
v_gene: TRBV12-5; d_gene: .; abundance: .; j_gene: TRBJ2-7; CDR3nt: TGTGCTAGTGGTGTCTATTGGGAGCAGTACTTC; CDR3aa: CASGVYWEQYF
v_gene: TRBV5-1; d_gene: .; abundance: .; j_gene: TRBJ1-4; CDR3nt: TGCGCCAGCAGCTTTCAGGGGCGCGGAGAAAAACTGTTTTTT; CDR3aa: CASSFQGRGEKLFF
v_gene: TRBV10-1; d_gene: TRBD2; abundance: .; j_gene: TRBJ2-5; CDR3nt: TGCGCCAGCAGTCCCCCGGGAGGCCAAGAGACCCAGTACTTC; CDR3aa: CASSPPGGQETQYF
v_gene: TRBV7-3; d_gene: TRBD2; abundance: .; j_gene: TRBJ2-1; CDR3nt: TGTGCCAGCAGCCAAGGGACTAGCGGACACAATGAGCAGTTCTTC; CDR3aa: CASSQGTSGHNEQFF
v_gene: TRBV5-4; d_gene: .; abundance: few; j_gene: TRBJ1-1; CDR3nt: TGTGCCAGCAGCTTGGGGGGGGATACTGAAGCTTTCTTT; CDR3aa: CASSLGGDTEAFF
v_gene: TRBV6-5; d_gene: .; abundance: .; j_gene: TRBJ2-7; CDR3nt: TGTGCCAGCAGCGCGCTACCTACTCTGGCCTACGAGCAGTACTTC; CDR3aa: CASSALPTLAYEQYF
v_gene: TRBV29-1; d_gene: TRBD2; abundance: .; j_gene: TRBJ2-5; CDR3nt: TGCAGCGTTGTCCTGGCGGGACTACAAGAGACCCAGTACTTC; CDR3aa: CSVVLAGLQETQYF